This T cell receptor (beta chain) was profiled in a study of T cells in Graves' hyperthyroidism and ophthalmopathy. Patients were excluded because of uncontrolled infection, other autoimmune disease, pregnancy or lactation. Amplification of TCR beta CDR3 regions used RNA as the template. The HTBI primer set served for first-round RT-PCR of the TCR CDR3. Via MiXCR, TCRdb re-called the multiplex PCR reads, giving one row per CDR3 protein. The sample consists of hundreds of thousands of distinct CDR3 sequences, less than 15% of them appearing once. This CDR3 has 15 amino acids. The V gene's germline CDR1 is SQVTM and CDR2 ANQGSEA. V was pared by 0 bases and J by 4 bases, with 3 bases of the junction left unmatched.

The gene calls are TRBV29-1 and TRBJ1-2; 12 positions match TRBD1. The specimen sequenced was blood. The source of this sequence is a woman between 18 and 29 years old with Graves' hyperthyroidism. CDR3 bases: TGCAGCGTTGAAGACCGGGACAGGGGGCTCTATGGCTACACCTTC. This translates into CSVEDRDRGLYGYTF.